The clone carrying this T cell receptor beta chain has a count of ten or more. V lost 4 bases, J lost 2 bases, and 14 bases lay in between. The CDR3 runs to 14 residues. Germline CDR1 SQVTM, CDR2 ANQGSEA. The data belong to a study of Graves' ophthalmopathy and Graves' hyperthyroidism. RNA transcripts provided the template for amplifying TCR beta CDR3 regions. An opening RT-PCR round employed HTBI primers and preceded a second-round multiplex PCR. From the multiplex PCR reads, TCRdb called clonotypes with MiXCR, one entry per CDR3 protein. The sample records about 550,000 distinct CDR3 sequences, approximately 37% being singletons.

The sequenced material came from peripheral blood or thyroid tissue (not recorded which). The receptor was derived from an adult man with Graves' hyperthyroidism. The chain combines TRBV29-1 with TRBJ1-1; D may be TRBD1 (5 bases). This CDR3 is CSVVLRGGNTEAFF. The CDR3 DNA reads TGCAGCGTTGTACTTCGTGGGGGTAACACTGAAGCTTTCTTT.